This T cell receptor (beta chain) derives from a study of T cell responses to AZD1222 COVID-19 vaccine. This CDR3 has 14 residues. Germline V gene data show CDR1 as MNHEY and CDR2 as SVGAGI. The trim removed 7 bases at V and 7 bases at J, leaving 9 bases unmatched. Generated by immunoSEQ multiplex PCR, the TCRdb table keeps only in-frame clones and is missing some. Counted here are about 110,000 clones, 90% to 95% occurring once; the ten biggest clones make up less than 2.5%. The chain has TRBV6-5 and TRBJ2-3; TRBD2 agrees at 9 bases. The sample in question was peripheral blood, obtained on day 0 of AZD1222 vaccination. This TCR derives from an adult in good health. The CDR3 nucleotides are TGTGCCAGCAACCTAAGCGGGGGGAGTAATACGCAGTATTTT. Translated, it gives CASNLSGGSNTQYF.